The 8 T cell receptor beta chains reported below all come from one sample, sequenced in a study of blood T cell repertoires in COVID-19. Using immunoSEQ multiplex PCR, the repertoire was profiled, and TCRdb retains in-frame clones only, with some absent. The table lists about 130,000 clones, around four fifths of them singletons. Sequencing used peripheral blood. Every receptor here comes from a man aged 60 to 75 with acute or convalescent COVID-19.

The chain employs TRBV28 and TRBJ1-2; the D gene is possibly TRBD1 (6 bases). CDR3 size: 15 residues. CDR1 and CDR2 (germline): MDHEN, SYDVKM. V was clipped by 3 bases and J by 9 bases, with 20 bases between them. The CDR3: CASSLVLRTADSYTF. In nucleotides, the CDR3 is TGTGCCAGCAGTTTGGTCTTACGGACAGCCGATAGCTACACCTTC.

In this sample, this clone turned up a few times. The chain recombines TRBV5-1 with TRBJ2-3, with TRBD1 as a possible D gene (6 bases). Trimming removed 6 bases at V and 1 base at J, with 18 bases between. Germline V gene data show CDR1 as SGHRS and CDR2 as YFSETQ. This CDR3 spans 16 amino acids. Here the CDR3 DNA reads TGCGCCAGCACCTCACTAGACAGGTGGGGCACAGATACGCAGTATTTT. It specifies CASTSLDRWGTDTQYF.

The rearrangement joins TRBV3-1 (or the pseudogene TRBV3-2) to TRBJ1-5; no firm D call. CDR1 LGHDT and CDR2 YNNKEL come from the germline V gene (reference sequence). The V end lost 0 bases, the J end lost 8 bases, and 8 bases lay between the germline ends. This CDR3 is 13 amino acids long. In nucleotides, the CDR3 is TGTGCCAGCAGCCAAGAGCGGGATAAGCCCCAGCATTTT. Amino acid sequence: CASSQERDKPQHF.

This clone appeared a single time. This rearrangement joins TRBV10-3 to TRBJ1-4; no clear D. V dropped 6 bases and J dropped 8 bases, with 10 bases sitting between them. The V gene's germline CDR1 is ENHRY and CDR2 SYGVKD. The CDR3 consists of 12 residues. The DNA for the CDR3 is TGTGCCATCAGCGAGACTCGGGAAAAACTGTTTTTT. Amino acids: CAISETREKLFF.

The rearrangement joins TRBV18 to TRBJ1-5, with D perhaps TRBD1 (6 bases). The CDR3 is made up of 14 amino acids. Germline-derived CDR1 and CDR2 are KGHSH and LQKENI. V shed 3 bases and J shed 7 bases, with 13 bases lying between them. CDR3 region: CASSPSQGRQPQHF. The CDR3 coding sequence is TGTGCCAGCTCACCCTCACAGGGAAGACAGCCCCAGCATTTT.

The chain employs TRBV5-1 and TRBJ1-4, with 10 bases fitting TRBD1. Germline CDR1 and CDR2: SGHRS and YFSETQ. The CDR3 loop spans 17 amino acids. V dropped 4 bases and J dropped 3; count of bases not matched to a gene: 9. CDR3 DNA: TGCGCCAGCAGCCCGGCGACAGGGGGCAGAGCTAATGAAAAACTGTTTTTT. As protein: CASSPATGGRANEKLFF.

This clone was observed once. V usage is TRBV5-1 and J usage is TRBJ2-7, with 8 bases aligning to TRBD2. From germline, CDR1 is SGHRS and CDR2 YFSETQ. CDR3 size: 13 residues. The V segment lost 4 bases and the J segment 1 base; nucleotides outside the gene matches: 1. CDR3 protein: CASSGLASYEQYF. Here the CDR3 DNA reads TGCGCCAGCAGCGGACTAGCTTCCTACGAGCAGTACTTC.

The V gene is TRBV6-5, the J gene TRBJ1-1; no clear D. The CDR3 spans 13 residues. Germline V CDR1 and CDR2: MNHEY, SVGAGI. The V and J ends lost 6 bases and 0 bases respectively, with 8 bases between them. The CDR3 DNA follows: TGTGCCAGCAGCCCACTGATGAACACTGAAGCTTTCTTT. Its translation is CASSPLMNTEAFF.